This T cell receptor (beta chain) derives from a study of cytomegalovirus exposure and HLA in healthy donors (dated by TCRdb to 2015 to 2018). Regarding the research as a whole: According to an earlier analysis of 587 of the donors, roughly 180 million T cells yielded 120 million or so unique TCR beta sequences and about 280 Gb of sequence data. Rather than drawing on any new phenotypic data, the later analysis identified candidate immune exposures from TCR beta sequences and the way those sequences occurred across donors. The T cell repertoires of around 670 subjects were profiled by immunosequencing and related to cytomegalovirus serostatus. In a later genetic analysis, genome-wide SNP genotypes for about 55% of the roughly 700 donors were used, and that subset was treated as a discovery cohort. The study was designed to test whether signatures of past pathogen exposure could be identified by cataloging public T cell receptors. Donor age, sex, ethnicity and CMV serostatus were compiled alongside the repertoire data. Class I and class II HLA loci were covered by the typing at four-digit resolution. Along with the roughly 610-subject first cohort, a separate validation cohort of over 90 different subjects was used. Among around 400 genotyped donors of the cohort, an average of roughly 230,000 unique TCR beta nucleotide sequences was sequenced per donor, of which 15% to 20% were non-productive. The number of typed donors differed by locus: about 629-630 for A, B, C, DRB1 and DQB1; 522 for DQA1; 606 for DPA1; and roughly 490 for DPB1. An earlier analysis of 587 of the donors used high-throughput TCR beta sequencing to judge whether each TCR beta V gene segment behaved as functional or pseudogenic. All discovery cohort repertoires had been generated using a single sequencing platform. Several DR-DQ haplotypes were treated as single units for association and clustering because of strong linkage in the cohort. Roughly 300 gigabases of sequencing data and around 88 million unique TCR sequences made up an early release that covered over 550 HLA-typed donors. To predict cytomegalovirus infection status, the study brought together high-throughput TCR immunosequencing, statistical association of individual TCRs with disease status, and machine learning. The genetic ancestry cluster associated with self-reported Caucasian donors included roughly 84% of the roughly 400 genotyped donors. A later analysis re-examined previously published TCR beta repertoires from about 700 donors and added high-resolution HLA genotyping to investigate patterns of TCR occurrence. What the study reported, not specific to this receptor: In a later genetic analysis, a missense DCLRE1C variant was associated with V-gene and J-gene trimming of TCR beta chains, and the association was replicated in an independent cohort. Three of the identified cytomegalovirus-associated TCR beta chains were confirmed in vitro to be specific for cytomegalovirus antigens. The 87-base-pair reads could not distinguish some IMGT-functional V segments, including TRBV6-2 and TRBV6-3, so those segments were excluded. Strong co-occurrence of HLA alleles, especially DR and DQ, made assigning TCR associations to individual alleles difficult. In an earlier analysis of over 550 of the donors, most TCR beta V segments were observed in productive rearrangements about 90% or about 30% of the time, broadly matching IMGT annotations. About 15 rarely observed V segments, including chromosome 9 orphons, were excluded from the earlier analysis of several hundred of the donors because counts were too low. Sequencing depth was assumed to be roughly uniform across donors in the presence/absence analyses, though that assumption may not hold. Because HLA typing was missing for some donors at each locus, association tests included only the typed subset. A cluster of highly shared sequence variants was judged likely to be a technical artifact of the sequencing pipeline. At a false discovery rate of 0.05, a later analysis linked under 20,000 TCR beta sequences to specific HLA alleles. CMV serostatus was the only immune exposure information available for the cohort. Correlated functional status among segregating V segments might be attributable to linkage disequilibrium, but an unknown experimental factor could not be ruled out. This cohort had only TCR beta chains sequenced, and the lack of alpha or paired-chain data limited which features could be detected. A later analysis found that HLA-associated TCR beta chains were more clonally expanded and had lower generation probabilities than equally common non-associated chains. A later analysis found that TCR association rates varied across HLA loci, with DRB1 alleles showing the most associated TCRs and HLA-C alleles the fewest. The authors suggested that the approach could potentially be extended to other disease states and immunological phenotypes. Cytomegalovirus status was reported to be diagnosed by the classifier with high specificity and sensitivity in both the original and validation cohorts. A further reported finding was that TCR beta sequences accurately predicted the HLA-A and HLA-B alleles for most subjects in the first cohort. A total of around 150 TCR beta chains were listed by the study as associated with cytomegalovirus. In a later genetic analysis, fewer N-insertions in productive TCRs were reported among donors in an Asian-associated ancestry cluster than the roughly 670-donor mean. A later analysis found that most CMV-associated TCR beta chains appeared HLA-restricted, with HLA associations seemingly driven largely by CMV exposure. Most TCR sequences were observed very rarely across donors, whereas some public TCRs were present in many individuals. In a later analysis, several top co-occurrence clusters were reported to appear linked to parvovirus B19, influenza, CMV and Epstein-Barr virus.

Of note for this clone: The antigen this receptor binds is unknown. The sample holds no much larger clone one base away, and base qualities are not on file.

The library was built by means of the immunoSEQ multiplex PCR assay. A mixture of 60 forward primers for TCR Vbeta segments and 13 reverse primers for TCR Jbeta segments was used in the multiplex PCR. Amplification of the CDR3 region of rearranged TCR beta genes was performed with a multiplex PCR assay on genomic DNA. Amplified TCR beta libraries were sequenced as 87-base-pair reads on the Illumina HiSeq System. Per the authors' processing: In a later analysis, some 80 million unique TCR beta chains were counted across the roughly 670 repertoires, and around 10 million of these chains were shared by at least two donors. Raw reads were error-corrected and collapsed into unique sequences with a nearest-neighbor algorithm that merged closely related sequences to remove PCR and sequencing errors. V, D and J gene segments were assigned by aligning CDR3 sequences to IMGT reference sequences. For a sequence to be retained, a match of at least six nucleotides was required to both a V gene segment and a J gene segment. Rearrangements were called productive when the CDR3 lacked stop codons and stayed in frame with V and J; all others were non-productive. CDR3 was defined according to IMGT convention as the region running from the second conserved V-encoded cysteine to the conserved J-encoded phenylalanine. In an earlier analysis of more than 550 of the donors, sequences lacking an unambiguous match to a single V gene segment were excluded. An earlier analysis of roughly 590 of the donors called V segments functional above 56.7% productive rearrangements and segregating when the between-donor standard deviation exceeded 5%. To diagnose cytomegalovirus status from the catalog of TCR beta chain sequences, a statistical classification framework was built. V and J gene assignment, in a later analysis, came from comparing TCR nucleotide sequences with IMGT/GENE-DB human TR gene sequences. Using the TCRdist pipeline, a later analysis assigned CDR3 sequences along with most-parsimonious VDJ recombination scenarios. In a later analysis, every TCR beta chain was defined by the combination of its CDR3 amino acid sequence and its V-gene family, and reads without a unique V-gene family were dropped. In a later analysis, 450 to 600 highly shared, low-generation-probability nucleotide sequences were removed to address suspected cross-contamination and a sequencing artifact. A later analysis calculated a clonal expansion index for each public chain from normalized within-repertoire ranks of inferred template counts. Generation probabilities in a later analysis came from a VDJ recombination model fitted to out-of-frame rearrangements, and those results were checked against IGoR. A later analysis scored TCR-TCR, TCR-HLA and TCR-CMV co-occurrence with hypergeometric tests, applying a repertoire-size bias correction to TCR pairs. To estimate false discovery rates, a later analysis permuted the HLA or CMV assignments 20 times. In a later analysis, co-occurring TCRs were grouped using DBSCAN, and TCRdist sequence similarity was added for clustering within HLA-allele-positive subsets. Co-occurrence clustering excluded repertoires with fewer than 30,000 or more than 120,000 public chains, plus five with anomalous nucleotide sharing. TCRdb took this table from immuneACCESS and kept in-frame rearrangements with V and J called. Such tables lack part of the clones; where checked against another copy, unresolved V genes explain under half of the gap, and the rest is unexplained. V and J calls and clone size come straight from that table; D and trimming were deduced from the DNA. A total of 150,000 to 200,000 clones appear in this sample, around 86% of them only once. Together, the top ten hold roughly 4.5% of the sample.

Per the germline V gene (reference sequence), SGHAT is the CDR1 and FQDESV is the CDR2. The CDR3 has 12 amino acids, counting the end cysteine and phenylalanine. Just CDR3 DNA is preserved here, 36 bases in frame from base 1. The V and J ends are trimmed by 1 base and 10 bases, leaving 8 bases between them. The cohort consisted of 666 healthy bone marrow donors. Cohort members were all nominally healthy when sampled, although unrecorded immune exposures were likely present. The donor was CMV seropositive and belonged to the group of about 290 seropositive cohort members. Every donor gave a peripheral blood sample, and the peripheral blood mononuclear cells from that sample were used for TCR beta sequencing. The Qiagen DNeasy Blood Extraction Kit was used to extract genomic DNA from the blood cell samples.

Sequenced: PBMCs. This receptor chain uses TRBV11-1 and TRBJ2-1, with a tentative D gene TRBD2 over 6 matching bases. The sequence came from a man in his fifties in good health and CMV-seropositive. The nucleotide sequence is TGTGCCAGCAGCTTAGGTGGGAGGGAGCAGTTCTTC. Its protein reads: CASSLGGREQFF.